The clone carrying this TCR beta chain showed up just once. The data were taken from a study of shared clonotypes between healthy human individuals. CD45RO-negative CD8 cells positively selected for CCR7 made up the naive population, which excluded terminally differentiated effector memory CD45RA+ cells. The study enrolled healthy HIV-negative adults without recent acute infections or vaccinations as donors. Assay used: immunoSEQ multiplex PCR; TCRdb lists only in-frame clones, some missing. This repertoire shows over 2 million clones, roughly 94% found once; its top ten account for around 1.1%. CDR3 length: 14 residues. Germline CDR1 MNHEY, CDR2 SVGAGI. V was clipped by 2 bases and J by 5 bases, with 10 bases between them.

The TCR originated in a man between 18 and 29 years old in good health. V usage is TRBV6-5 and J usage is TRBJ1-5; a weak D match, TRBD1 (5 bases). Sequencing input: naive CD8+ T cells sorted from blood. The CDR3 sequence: CASSYGGGDQPQHF. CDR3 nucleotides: TGTGCCAGCAGTTACGGGGGTGGGGATCAGCCCCAGCATTTT.